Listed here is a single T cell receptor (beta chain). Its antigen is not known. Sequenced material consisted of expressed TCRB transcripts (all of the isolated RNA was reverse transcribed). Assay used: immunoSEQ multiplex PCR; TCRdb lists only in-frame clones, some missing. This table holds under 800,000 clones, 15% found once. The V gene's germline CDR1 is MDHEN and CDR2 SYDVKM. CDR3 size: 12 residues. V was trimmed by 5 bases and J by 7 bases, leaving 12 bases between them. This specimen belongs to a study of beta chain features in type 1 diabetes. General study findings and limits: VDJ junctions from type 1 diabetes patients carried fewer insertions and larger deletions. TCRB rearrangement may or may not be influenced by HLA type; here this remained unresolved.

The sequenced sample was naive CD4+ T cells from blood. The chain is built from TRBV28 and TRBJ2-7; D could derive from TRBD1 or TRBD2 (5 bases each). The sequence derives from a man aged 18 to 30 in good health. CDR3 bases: TGTGCCAGCAGTGGGGGTTTTAGAGAGCAGTACTTC. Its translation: CASSGGFREQYF.